This T cell receptor beta chain was identified during a study of blood T cell repertoires in COVID-19. For the study at large: The samples span acute and convalescent COVID-19 from the United States, Italy and Spain.

In the original workflow: How many nucleated cells were present was estimated from reference gene primer amplification. Measured with immunoSEQ multiplex PCR; TCRdb has only the in-frame clones, and not every one. D and trimming come from the DNA, and the V and J calls and clone size come from that table. The sample includes over 130,000 clones, about 74% of them seen just once. The receptor was isolated from a man aged 50-60 years with acute or convalescent COVID-19. Sequences were obtained from peripheral blood.

This CDR3 reads CASSSLRLAGGTDTQYF. Written as DNA, the CDR3 is TGTGCCAGCAGTTCCCTGCGACTAGCGGGGGGGACAGATACGCAGTATTTT. The rearrangement joins TRBV27 to TRBJ2-3, with 14 bases fitting TRBD2. The CDR3 runs to 17 residues. The V gene end was trimmed by 4 bases and the J gene end by 3 bases; junction bases not matched to a gene: 6. Per germline, CDR1 MNHEY and CDR2 SMNVEV (reference sequence).